This T cell receptor beta chain was sequenced during a study of blood T cell repertoires in COVID-19. Background on the study: Acute-phase and convalescent COVID-19 samples originated in the United States, Italy and Spain. Sample material is recorded as cDNA or gDNA derived from T cells, B-cell-depleted T cells, or PBMCs.

Original analysis: Quantification of nucleated cells was approximated via reference gene primer amplification. Only in-frame clones appear in the TCRdb table, and some are missing; sequencing was by immunoSEQ multiplex PCR. D and trimming were read from the DNA, whereas the V and J calls and clone size are those reported in that table. Among around 170,000 clones listed, 88% were seen once. Trimming took 0 bases from V and 3 from J; bases not matched to a gene: 6. The CDR3 has 16 amino acids. Germline assignment: CDR1 SGDLS and CDR2 YYNGEE. The sample consisted of peripheral blood. The chain employs TRBV9 and TRBJ2-7; 10 nucleotides line up with TRBD2. The TCR was taken from a man aged 55 to 70 with acute or convalescent COVID-19. The CDR3 reads CASSVEASGSIYEQYF. In nucleotides, the CDR3 is TGTGCCAGCAGCGTAGAGGCTAGCGGGAGTATCTACGAGCAGTACTTC.